Listed below are T cell receptor beta chains from one sample, sequenced in a study of low-dose radiotherapy and immunotherapy resistance in tumors. TCRdb ran MiXCR on the reads and lists one entry per CDR3 protein. The top ten clones hold around 0.96% of a sample with 80,000 to 95,000 distinct CDR3 sequences, 9.4% of them seen once. Specimen: PBMCs, collected before treatment. The receptors were sampled from a male donor with prostate cancer. Each CDR3 is given with its conserved first and last residue. The D gene is left open where the match is weak. Clone size is shown for a subset of rows, as once, few, many or a class of expanded clone.

v_call	clone_size	d_call	j_call	cdr3_aa	cdr3_nt
TRBV30	many	.	TRBJ2-3	CAWTIGQSTDTQYF	TGTGCCTGGACTATCGGACAGAGCACAGATACGCAGTATTTT
TRBV6-1	many	.	TRBJ1-5	CASTKSRTSNQPQHF	TGTGCCAGCACAAAAAGTCGGACTTCTAATCAGCCCCAGCATTTT
TRBV5-1	many	.	TRBJ1-2	CASSLDTAENDNYGYTF	TGCGCCAGCAGCTTGGACACGGCCGAGAACGACAACTATGGCTACACCTTC
TRBV7-2	many	.	TRBJ2-5	CASSRDGVTTQYF	TGTGCCAGCAGCCGTGACGGGGTGACGACCCAGTACTTC
TRBV10-3	.	.	TRBJ2-1	CASSGRLNEQFF	TGTGCCAGCTCCGGCCGTCTTAATGAGCAGTTCTTC
TRBV28	many	.	TRBJ2-2	CAANPGRNTGELFF	TGTGCTGCCAATCCGGGGAGAAACACCGGGGAGCTGTTTTTT
TRBV4-1	many	TRBD1	TRBJ1-1	CASRSVTGDTEAFF	TGCGCCAGCAGAAGTGTGACAGGGGACACTGAAGCTTTCTTT
TRBV15	many	TRBD1	TRBJ1-5	CATSGGQGRFRPQHF	TGTGCCACCAGCGGAGGACAGGGGAGATTCAGGCCCCAGCATTTT
TRBV5-4	.	.	TRBJ2-3	CASSLGTALNTDTQYF	TGTGCCAGCAGCTTGGGGACAGCCCTTAACACAGATACGCAGTATTTT
TRBV7-3	many	TRBD2	TRBJ2-1	CASSLTAGGSYNEQFF	TGTGCCAGCAGCTTAACGGCGGGAGGGTCCTACAATGAGCAGTTCTTC
TRBV29-1	many	.	TRBJ2-1	CSAGEVGRVTYNEQFF	TGCAGCGCCGGGGAGGTTGGTAGGGTGACCTACAATGAGCAGTTCTTC
TRBV29-1	many	TRBD2	TRBJ2-1	CSVESVLAGVYNEQFF	TGCAGCGTTGAATCGGTACTAGCGGGAGTCTACAATGAGCAGTTCTTC
TRBV25-1	many	.	TRBJ1-2	CASSEWAPNGYTF	TGTGCCAGCAGTGAATGGGCCCCGAATGGCTACACCTTC
TRBV12-3/TRBV12-4	many	.	TRBJ2-7	CASSLLQNYEQYF	TGTGCCAGCAGTTTGTTACAAAACTACGAGCAGTACTTC
TRBV18	.	.	TRBJ2-3	CASSPERTTDTQYF	TGTGCCAGCTCACCAGAGCGGACTACAGATACGCAGTATTTT
TRBV20-1	many	TRBD2	TRBJ2-1	CSATLGTSKNEQFF	TGCAGTGCTACACTAGGGACTAGTAAGAATGAGCAGTTCTTC
TRBV28	many	TRBD2	TRBJ2-7	CASRLGGGISYEQYF	TGTGCCAGCAGGCTTGGGGGGGGTATATCCTACGAGCAGTACTTC
TRBV7-3	many	.	TRBJ1-1	CASSQAGGTEAFF	TGTGCCAGCAGCCAAGCAGGCGGGACTGAAGCTTTCTTT
TRBV7-2	many	TRBD2	TRBJ2-7	CASSLATSGRYEQYF	TGTGCCAGCAGCTTAGCTACTAGCGGGAGGTACGAGCAGTACTTC
TRBV9	few	.	TRBJ2-3	CASSARVALDTQYF	TGTGCCAGCAGCGCCAGGGTGGCATTGGATACGCAGTATTTT
TRBV10-2	many	TRBD1	TRBJ1-5	CASSEAQGNQPQHF	TGCGCCAGCAGTGAGGCACAGGGGAACCAGCCCCAGCATTTT
TRBV29-1	many	.	TRBJ1-3	CSVAGGGNTIYF	TGCAGCGTTGCAGGCGGTGGAAACACCATATATTTT
TRBV19	many	.	TRBJ1-2	CASSPQTGSYGYTF	TGTGCCAGTAGTCCCCAGACAGGATCCTATGGCTACACCTTC